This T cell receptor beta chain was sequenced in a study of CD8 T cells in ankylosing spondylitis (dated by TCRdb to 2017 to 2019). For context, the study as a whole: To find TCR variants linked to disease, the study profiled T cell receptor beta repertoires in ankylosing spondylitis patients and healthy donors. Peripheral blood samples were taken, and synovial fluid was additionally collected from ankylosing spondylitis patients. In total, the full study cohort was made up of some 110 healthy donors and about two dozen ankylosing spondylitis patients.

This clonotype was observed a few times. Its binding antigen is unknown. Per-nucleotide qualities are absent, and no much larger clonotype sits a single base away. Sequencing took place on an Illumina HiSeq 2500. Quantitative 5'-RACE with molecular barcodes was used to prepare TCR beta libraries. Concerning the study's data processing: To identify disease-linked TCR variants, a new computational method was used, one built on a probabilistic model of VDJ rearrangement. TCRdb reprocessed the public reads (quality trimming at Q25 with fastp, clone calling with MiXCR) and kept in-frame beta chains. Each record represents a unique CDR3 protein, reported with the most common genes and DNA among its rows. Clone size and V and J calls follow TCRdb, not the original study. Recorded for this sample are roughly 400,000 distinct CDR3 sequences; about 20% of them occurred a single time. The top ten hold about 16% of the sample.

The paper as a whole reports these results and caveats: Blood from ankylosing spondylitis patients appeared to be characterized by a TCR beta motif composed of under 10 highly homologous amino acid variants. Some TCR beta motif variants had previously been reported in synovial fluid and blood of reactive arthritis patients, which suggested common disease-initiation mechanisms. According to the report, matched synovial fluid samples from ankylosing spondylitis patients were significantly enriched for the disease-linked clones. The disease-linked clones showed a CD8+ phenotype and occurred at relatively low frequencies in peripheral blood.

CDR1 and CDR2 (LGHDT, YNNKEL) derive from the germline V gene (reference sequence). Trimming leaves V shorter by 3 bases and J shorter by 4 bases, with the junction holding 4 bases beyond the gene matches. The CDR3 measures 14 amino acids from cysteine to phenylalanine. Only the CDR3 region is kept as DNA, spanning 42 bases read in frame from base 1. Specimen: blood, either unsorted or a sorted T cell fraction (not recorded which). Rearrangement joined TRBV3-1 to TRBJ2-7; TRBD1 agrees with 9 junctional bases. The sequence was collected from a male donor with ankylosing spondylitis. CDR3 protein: CASSQKTGGYEQYF. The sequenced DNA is TGTGCCAGCAGCCAGAAGACAGGGGGTTACGAGCAGTACTTC.